Below, 23 T cell receptor beta chains from the same sample are listed, as sequenced in a study of vaccination effects on CD4 cells after COVID-19. The table came from immunoSEQ multiplex PCR; TCRdb's copy has only in-frame clones and leaves some out. The sample carries 40,000 to 45,000 clones, approximately 82% recorded once. Their cognate antigens are unknown. The culture ran for 9 to 11 days, and then CD4+ T cells were isolated. Documented for the person is a PCR-confirmed SARS-CoV-2 infection occurring between March and December 2020. Vaccine administered to participants consisted of two doses of either BNT162b2 or mRNA-1273. This specimen was CD4+ T cells from PBMCs cultured without peptide, taken after COVID-19 vaccination. The source of these receptors is a human donor who had a prior SARS-CoV-2 infection.

The CDR3 is CASSPGTAEANVLTF. The CDR3 bases are TGTGCCAGCTCACCGGGGACAGCGGAGGCCAACGTCCTGACTTTC. This chain connects TRBV18 to TRBJ2-6; 7 bases fit TRBD1. V shed 3 bases and J 6 bases; nucleotides not matched to a gene: 5. The CDR3 consists of 15 residues. CDR1 is KGHSH and CDR2 is LQKENI in the germline V gene. The entire variable domain, with the rest obtained from reference TRBV18 and TRBJ2-6, is as follows: NAGVMQNPRHLVRRRGQEARLRCSPMKGHSHVYWYRQLPEEGLKFMVYLQKENIIDESGMPKERFSAEFPKEGPSILRIQQVVRGDSAAYFCASSPGTAEANVLTFGAGSRLTVL.

This clone was found once. Written as DNA, the CDR3 is TGTGCCAGCAGCTTCGGGACAGGGGGCCACACCATATATTTT. Its translation is CASSFGTGGHTIYF. The V and J genes are TRBV13 and TRBJ1-3, with 12 bases identical to TRBD1. V shed 3 bases, J shed 8 bases, and the junction held 2 bases outside the gene matches. Germline V gene sequence: CDR1 PRHDT, CDR2 FYEKMQ (reference sequence). This CDR3 is 14 amino acids long.

The chain joins TRBV6-2 or TRBV6-3 to TRBJ1-1; D possibly corresponds to TRBD1 (5 bases). Germline loops: CDR1 MNHEY, CDR2 SVGEGT. The ends were cut back, 5 bases at V and 5 bases at J, with 18 bases in the middle. The CDR3 length is 15 residues. CDR3 residues: CASSQFGHGGTEAFF. The CDR3 nucleotides read TGTGCCAGCAGTCAATTCGGTCACGGGGGGACTGAAGCTTTCTTT.

The chain is built from TRBV5-1 and TRBJ2-3, with unresolved D. Trimming stripped 1 base from V and 0 bases from J, with 6 bases between. Germline CDR1 and CDR2: SGHRS and YFSETQ. The CDR3 is made up of 14 amino acids. The CDR3, as DNA: TGCGCCAGCAGCTTGCAGTCCAGCACAGATACGCAGTATTTT. Amino acids: CASSLQSSTDTQYF.

V usage is TRBV7-8 and J usage is TRBJ2-7; D remains ambiguous. V lost 4 bases, J lost 3 bases, and 4 bases lay in between. The CDR3 sequence is 11 residues long. Germline V gene lookup returns CDR1 SGHVS and CDR2 FQNEAQ. The DNA for the CDR3 is TGTGCCAGCAGCTCGTTCTACGAGCAGTACTTC. Amino acids: CASSSFYEQYF.

On this clone: The junction shows a germline mismatch at one end, possibly a read error. The V and J genes are TRBV5-6 and TRBJ1-2; D not certain. Germline CDR1 is SGHDT and CDR2 is YYEEEE. The CDR3 is 14 amino acids. The CDR3 DNA reads TGTGCCAGCAGTTTGGGCAGCCAAGACTATGGCTACACCTTC. Its translation is CASSLGSQDYGYTF.

V is TRBV29-1 and J is TRBJ2-7; TRBD1 matches 12 bases. There are 14 residues in the CDR3. V shed 5 bases, J shed 5 bases, and the junction held 7 bases outside the gene matches. CDR1 is SQVTM, CDR2 ANQGSEA, per germline. The CDR3 nucleotides read TGCAGCGTTAGGGGGGGACAGGGGGCGGACGAGCAGTACTTC. It translates to CSVRGGQGADEQYF.

In its sample, this clone was seen once. The rearrangement joins TRBV2 to TRBJ1-1, with D tentatively TRBD1 (5 bases). Trimming took off 4 bases at V and 5 bases at J, with 11 bases between the two ends. The CDR3 spans 13 residues. Germline CDR1 SNHLY, CDR2 FYNNEI. CDR3 region: CASSVEGRTEAFF. The CDR3 region has the DNA TGTGCCAGCAGTGTGGAGGGGAGGACTGAAGCTTTCTTT.

The CDR3 loop is CASSLGPWGDTQYF. The DNA for the CDR3 is TGTGCCAGCAGCTTGGGGCCTTGGGGGGATACGCAGTATTTT. The rearrangement uses TRBV5-6 and TRBJ2-3; the D gene could be TRBD1 or TRBD2 (5 bases each). V was pared by 0 bases and J by 6 bases, with 11 bases between. The CDR3 spans 14 residues. The germline gives CDR1 SGHDT, CDR2 YYEEEE.

The V gene is TRBV5-4, the J gene TRBJ1-1; no definite D call. Germline V gene data show CDR1 as SGHNT and CDR2 as YYREEE (reference sequence). Trimming took off 0 bases at V and 0 bases at J, with 12 bases between the two ends. The CDR3 has 16 amino acids. The CDR3 sequence is CASSLGSMGMNTEAFF. DNA of the CDR3: TGTGCCAGCAGCTTGGGGTCTATGGGGATGAACACTGAAGCTTTCTTT.

The chain recombines TRBV5-1 with TRBJ1-2; TRBD1 aligns across 9 bases. Germline V gives CDR1 SGHRS, CDR2 YFSETQ. There are 15 residues in the CDR3. Losses at the gene ends were 2 bases for V and 4 bases for J; bases not matched to a gene: 6. The CDR3 reads CASSFQGGQGYGYTF. Here the CDR3 DNA reads TGCGCCAGCAGCTTCCAGGGGGGACAGGGCTATGGCTACACCTTC. The whole variable domain, filled in from reference TRBV5-1 and TRBJ1-2, reads KAGVTQTPRYLIKTRGQQVTLSCSPISGHRSVSWYQQTPGQGLQFLFEYFSETQRNKGNFPGRFSGRQFSNSRSEMNVSTLELGDSALYLCASSFQGGQGYGYTFGSGTRLTVV.

This rearrangement joins TRBV21-1 to TRBJ2-1; the D segment call TRBD2 is taken from the table without a DNA check. TRBV21-1 is marked as a pseudogene. This CDR3 has 15 amino acids. The CDR3 nucleotides are TGTGCCAGCAGCAAAGGGCTAGGTTCCTACAATGAGCAGTTCTTC. Its protein product is CASSKGLGSYNEQFF.

V gene TRBV7-9 combines with J gene TRBJ2-1; D possibly uses TRBD1 or TRBD2 (5 bases each). Germline loops: CDR1 SEHNR, CDR2 FQNEAQ (reference sequence). This CDR3 is built from 17 residues. V lost 1 base and J lost 6, with 19 bases in between. DNA for the CDR3: TGTGCCAGCAGCTTAGGCGTCTCGAGGGGTCAGGGCAATGAGCAGTTCTTC. Its protein is CASSLGVSRGQGNEQFF.

The chain links TRBV7-2 to TRBJ2-2; TRBD1 is a possible D gene (5 bases). Per germline, CDR1 SGHTA and CDR2 FQGNSA. V was pared by 4 bases and J by 5 bases, with 8 bases between. The CDR3 length is 13 residues. The CDR3 is CASSSRVTGELFF. The CDR3 DNA reads as TGTGCCAGCAGCTCCAGGGTTACCGGGGAGCTGTTTTTT.

The chain couples TRBV11-2 to TRBJ2-3, with D hard to call. CDR1 is SGHAT, CDR2 FQNNGV, per germline. Trimming stripped 2 bases from V and 2 bases from J, with 5 bases between. This CDR3 is built from 13 residues. The CDR3 bases are TGTGCCAGCAGCTTAAGATCCACAGATACGCAGTATTTT. Translating gives CASSLRSTDTQYF.

The rearrangement links TRBV7-9 to TRBJ2-7; TRBD2 aligns across 7 bases. CDR1 and CDR2 from the germline V gene are SEHNR and FQNEAQ (reference sequence). CDR3 length: 14 residues. J lost 4 bases, V lost 2 bases, and 5 bases had no gene match. This CDR3 reads CASSLHSGGYEQYF. The CDR3 DNA follows: TGTGCCAGCAGCTTACACTCGGGAGGATACGAGCAGTACTTC.

This rearrangement joins TRBV7-9 to TRBJ1-6; D unclear. The CDR3 consists of 14 residues. Germline V gene data show CDR1 as SEHNR and CDR2 as FQNEAQ (reference sequence). Trimming stripped 3 bases from V and 7 bases from J, with 10 bases between. CDR3 coding DNA: TGTGCCAGCAGCTTGGGAAGCACCAATTCACCCCTCCACTTT. It is translated as CASSLGSTNSPLHF. The whole variable domain, filled in from reference TRBV7-9 and TRBJ1-6, reads DTGVSQNPRHKITKRGQNVTFRCDPISEHNRLYWYRQTLGQGPEFLTYFQNEAQLEKSRLLSDRFSAERPKGSFSTLEIQRTEQGDSAMYLCASSLGSTNSPLHFGNGTRLTVT.

The rearrangement links TRBV4-3 to TRBJ2-3, with unresolved D. The CDR3 loop spans 14 amino acids. Deletions cut 0 bases from V and 0 bases from J, with 4 bases between. Germline CDR1 is LGHNA and CDR2 is YSLEER. The DNA of the CDR3 is TGCGCCAGCAGCCAAGAGCGAAGCACAGATACGCAGTATTTT. This gives the protein CASSQERSTDTQYF.

This chain links TRBV21-1 with TRBJ1-1. TRBV21-1 is a known pseudogene. This CDR3 spans 15 amino acids. The CDR3, as DNA: TGTGCCAGCAGCAAAAGAGGGTCCAAGGGCACTGAAGCTTTCTTT. Residues: CASSKRGSKGTEAFF.

The chain has TRBV6-2 or TRBV6-3 and TRBJ2-3; 9 positions match TRBD2. Losses at the gene ends were 6 bases for V and 6 bases for J; bases not matched to a gene: 13. Germline V gives CDR1 MNHEY, CDR2 SVGEGT. This CDR3 spans 16 amino acids. The CDR3: CASSRGLATRTDTQYF. CDR3 nucleotides: TGTGCCAGCAGCAGAGGACTAGCGACGAGGACCGATACGCAGTATTTT.

This CDR3 reads CASSAAGSYEQYF. The CDR3 DNA reads as TGTGCCAGCAGTGCGGCAGGGAGCTACGAGCAGTACTTC. J is TRBJ2-7 and V is TRBV25-1; possibly TRBD1 or TRBD2 for D (5 bases each). The V and J ends lost 4 bases and 3 bases respectively, with 10 bases between them. Germline values: CDR1 MGHDK, CDR2 SYGVNS. The CDR3 length is 13 residues.

V gene TRBV9 combines with J gene TRBJ2-3; D remains unclear. CDR3 size: 15 residues. The germline V and J ends were trimmed by 4 bases and 2 bases, with 14 bases remaining between them. The germline V gene has CDR1 SGDLS and CDR2 YYNGEE. The CDR3 region is CASSPHSLATDTQYF. Here the CDR3 DNA reads TGTGCCAGCAGCCCTCATTCGTTAGCCACAGATACGCAGTATTTT.

The chain has TRBV7-9 and TRBJ1-2, with 8 bases fitting TRBD1. Germline assignment: CDR1 SEHNR and CDR2 FQNEAQ (reference sequence). The junction had 4 bases not matched to a gene; V was cut back by 4 bases and J by 3 bases. This CDR3 comprises 14 residues. The CDR3 spells CASSSTGDHYGYTF. CDR3 nucleotides: TGTGCCAGCAGCTCGACAGGGGATCACTATGGCTACACCTTC.